This T cell receptor beta chain was sequenced for a study of prognosis after radiotherapy for stage I lung cancer. Overall study: Stereotactic body radiotherapy was never combined with concurrent therapy in any patient.

Study-wide findings and caveats: Unique TCR clone counts dropped after stereotactic body radiation therapy, from a median of 10,088 to 6,861.

V trimming: 3 bases; J trimming: 3 bases; junction bases outside the gene matches: 5. CDR1 is LNHDA and CDR2 is SQIVND in the germline V gene (reference sequence). The CDR3 sequence is 15 residues long. Genomic DNA provided the template from which TCR beta CDR3 was amplified by two-round multiplex PCR. It was primers specific to each TRBV and TRBJ gene that first-round PCR used. TCRdb fed the multiplex PCR reads into MiXCR, producing one record per CDR3 protein. The table includes 25,000 to 30,000 distinct CDR3 sequences, around a third detected once. Many counts were recorded for this clonotype. Its cognate antigen is unknown.

This clonotype originated in a donor older than 45 with non-small cell lung cancer. J is TRBJ1-5 and V is TRBV19, with 7 bases lining up with TRBD1. The sequences come from PBMCs, collected before or after stereotactic body radiation therapy (not recorded which). The CDR3 loop reads CASSIRGGANQPQHF. The CDR3 DNA follows: TGTGCCAGTAGTATTAGAGGGGGCGCCAATCAGCCCCAGCATTTT.